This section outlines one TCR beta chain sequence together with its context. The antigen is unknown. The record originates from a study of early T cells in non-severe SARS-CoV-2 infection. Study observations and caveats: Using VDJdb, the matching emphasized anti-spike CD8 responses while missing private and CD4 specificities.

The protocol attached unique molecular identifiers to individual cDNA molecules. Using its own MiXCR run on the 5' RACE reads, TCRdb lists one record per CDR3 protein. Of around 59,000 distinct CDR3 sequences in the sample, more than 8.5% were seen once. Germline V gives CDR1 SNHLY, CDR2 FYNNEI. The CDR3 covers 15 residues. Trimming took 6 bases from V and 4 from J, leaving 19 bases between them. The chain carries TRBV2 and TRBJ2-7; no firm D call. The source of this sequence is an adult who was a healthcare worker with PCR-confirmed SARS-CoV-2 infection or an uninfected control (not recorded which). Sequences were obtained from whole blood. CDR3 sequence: CASSELTTPVYEQYF. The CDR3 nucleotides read TGTGCCAGCAGCGAATTAACGACCCCGGTTTACGAGCAGTACTTC.